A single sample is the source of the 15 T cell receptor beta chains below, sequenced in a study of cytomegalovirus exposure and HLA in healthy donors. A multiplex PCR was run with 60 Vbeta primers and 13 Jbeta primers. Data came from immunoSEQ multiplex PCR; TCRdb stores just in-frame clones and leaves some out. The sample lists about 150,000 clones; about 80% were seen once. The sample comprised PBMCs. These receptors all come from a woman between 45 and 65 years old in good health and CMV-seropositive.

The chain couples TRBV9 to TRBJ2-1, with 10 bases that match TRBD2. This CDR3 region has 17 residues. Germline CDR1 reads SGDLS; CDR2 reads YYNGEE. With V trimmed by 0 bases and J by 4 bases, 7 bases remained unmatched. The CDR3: CASSVEGSGGRYNEQFF. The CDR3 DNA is TGTGCCAGCAGCGTAGAGGGTAGCGGGGGGAGGTACAATGAGCAGTTCTTC.

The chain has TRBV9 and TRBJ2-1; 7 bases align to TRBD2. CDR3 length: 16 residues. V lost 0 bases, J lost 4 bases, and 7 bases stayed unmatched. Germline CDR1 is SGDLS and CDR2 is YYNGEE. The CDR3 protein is CASSVEGAGFYNEQFF. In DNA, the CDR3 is TGTGCCAGCAGCGTAGAAGGAGCGGGGTTTTACAATGAGCAGTTCTTC.

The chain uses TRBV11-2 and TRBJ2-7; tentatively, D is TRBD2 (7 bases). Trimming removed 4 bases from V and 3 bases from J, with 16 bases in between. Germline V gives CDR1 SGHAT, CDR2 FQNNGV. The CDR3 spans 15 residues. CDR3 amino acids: CASSSFGGPIYEQYF. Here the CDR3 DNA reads TGTGCCAGCAGCTCCTTCGGGGGGCCTATCTACGAGCAGTACTTC.

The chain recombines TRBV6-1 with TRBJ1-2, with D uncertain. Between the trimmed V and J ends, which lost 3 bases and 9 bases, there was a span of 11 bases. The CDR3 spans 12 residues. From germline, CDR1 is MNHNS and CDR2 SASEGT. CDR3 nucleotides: TGTGCCAGCAGTGACCAGGTGGTGAGCTACACCTTC. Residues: CASSDQVVSYTF.

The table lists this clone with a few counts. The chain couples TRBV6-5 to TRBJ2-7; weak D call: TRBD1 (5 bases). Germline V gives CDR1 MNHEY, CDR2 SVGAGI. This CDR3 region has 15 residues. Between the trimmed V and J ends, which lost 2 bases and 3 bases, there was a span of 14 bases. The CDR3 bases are TGTGCCAGCAGTTACGGTCAGGGTAATAGCTACGAGCAGTACTTC. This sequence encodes CASSYGQGNSYEQYF.

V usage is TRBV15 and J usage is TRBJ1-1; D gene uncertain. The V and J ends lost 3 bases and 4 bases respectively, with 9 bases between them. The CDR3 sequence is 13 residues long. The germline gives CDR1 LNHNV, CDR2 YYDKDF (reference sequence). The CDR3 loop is CATSSEVGTEAFF. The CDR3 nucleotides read TGTGCCACCAGCAGTGAGGTGGGCACTGAAGCTTTCTTT.

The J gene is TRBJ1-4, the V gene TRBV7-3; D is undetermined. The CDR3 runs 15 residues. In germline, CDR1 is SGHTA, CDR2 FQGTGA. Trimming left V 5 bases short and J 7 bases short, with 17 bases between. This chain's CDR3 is CASSARRAIGEKLFF. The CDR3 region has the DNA TGTGCCAGCAGCGCTCGGAGGGCGATCGGTGAAAAACTGTTTTTT. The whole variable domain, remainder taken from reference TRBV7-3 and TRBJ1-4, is GAGVSQTPSNKVTEKGKYVELRCDPISGHTALYWYRQSLGQGPEFLIYFQGTGAADDSGLPNDRFFAVRPEGSVSTLKIQRTERGDSAVYLCASSARRAIGEKLFFGSGTQLSVL.

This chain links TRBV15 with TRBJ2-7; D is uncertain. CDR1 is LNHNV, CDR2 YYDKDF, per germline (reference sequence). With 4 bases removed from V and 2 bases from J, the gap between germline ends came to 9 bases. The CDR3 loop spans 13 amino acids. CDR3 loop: CATSTSTTYEQYF. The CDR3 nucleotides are TGTGCCACCAGCACCTCCACAACCTACGAGCAGTACTTC.

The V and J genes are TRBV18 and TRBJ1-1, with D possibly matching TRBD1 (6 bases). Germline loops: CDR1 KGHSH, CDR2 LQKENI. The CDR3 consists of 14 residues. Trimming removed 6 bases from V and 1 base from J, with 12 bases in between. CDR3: CASSLLGQNTEAFF. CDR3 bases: TGTGCCAGCTCCCTCCTGGGACAGAACACTGAAGCTTTCTTT.

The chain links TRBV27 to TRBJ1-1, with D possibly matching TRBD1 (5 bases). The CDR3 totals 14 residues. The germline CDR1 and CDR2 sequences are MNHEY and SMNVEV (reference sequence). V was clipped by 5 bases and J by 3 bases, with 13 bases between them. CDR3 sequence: CASSRGEVDTEAFF. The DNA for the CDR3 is TGTGCCAGCAGTCGAGGGGAGGTGGACACTGAAGCTTTCTTT.

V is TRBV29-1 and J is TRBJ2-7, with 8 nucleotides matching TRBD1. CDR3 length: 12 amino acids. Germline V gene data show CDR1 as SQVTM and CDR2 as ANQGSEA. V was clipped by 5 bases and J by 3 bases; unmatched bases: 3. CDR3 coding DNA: TGCAGCGTTAATGACAGGGGCTACGAGCAGTACTTC. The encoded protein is CSVNDRGYEQYF.

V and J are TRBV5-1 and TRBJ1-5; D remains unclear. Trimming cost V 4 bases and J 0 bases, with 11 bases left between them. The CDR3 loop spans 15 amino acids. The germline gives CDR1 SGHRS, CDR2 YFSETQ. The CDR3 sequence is CASSVGDYSNQPQHF. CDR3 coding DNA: TGCGCCAGCAGCGTAGGAGATTATAGCAATCAGCCCCAGCATTTT. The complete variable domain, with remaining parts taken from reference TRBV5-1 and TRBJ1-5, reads KAGVTQTPRYLIKTRGQQVTLSCSPISGHRSVSWYQQTPGQGLQFLFEYFSETQRNKGNFPGRFSGRQFSNSRSEMNVSTLELGDSALYLCASSVGDYSNQPQHFGDGTRLSIL.

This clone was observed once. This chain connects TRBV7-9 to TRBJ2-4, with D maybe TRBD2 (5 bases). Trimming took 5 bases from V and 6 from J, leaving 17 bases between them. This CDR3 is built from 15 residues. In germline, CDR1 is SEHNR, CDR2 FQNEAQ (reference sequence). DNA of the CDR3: TGTGCCAGCAGCCACGCCCTCGGGGTAGGAAACATTCAGTACTTC. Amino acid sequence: CASSHALGVGNIQYF.

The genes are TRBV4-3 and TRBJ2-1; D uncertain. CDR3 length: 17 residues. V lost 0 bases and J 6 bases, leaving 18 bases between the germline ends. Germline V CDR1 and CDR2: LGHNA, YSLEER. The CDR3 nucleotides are TGCGCCAGCAGCCAAGATTACGACCCTTCCGGGTCCAATGAGCAGTTCTTC. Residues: CASSQDYDPSGSNEQFF.

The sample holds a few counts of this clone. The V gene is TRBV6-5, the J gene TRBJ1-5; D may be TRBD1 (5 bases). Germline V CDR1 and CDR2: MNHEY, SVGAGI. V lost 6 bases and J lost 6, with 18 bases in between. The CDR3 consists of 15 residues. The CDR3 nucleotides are TGTGCCAGCAGATCCGGGGGTATAGATGGTCAGCCCCAGCATTTT. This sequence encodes CASRSGGIDGQPQHF.